The 4 T cell receptor beta chains below come from one sample, sequenced in a study of T cells in Graves' hyperthyroidism and ophthalmopathy. There were TCR beta CDR3 regions amplified from RNA transcripts. First-round RT-PCR of the TCR CDR3 relied on the HTBI primer set. MiXCR, run by TCRdb on the multiplex PCR reads, gives a single entry per CDR3 protein. The sample holds 360,000 or so distinct CDR3 sequences, about 19% seen once. Sequenced material: blood. The origin of the receptors is a young woman with Graves' hyperthyroidism.

There are many counts of this clonotype. The chain's CDR3 is CASSLNRYEQYF. The CDR3 DNA follows: TGTGCCAGCAGTTTGAACAGGTACGAGCAGTACTTC. V gene TRBV28 combines with J gene TRBJ2-7; tentative D call: TRBD1 (5 bases). Trimming removed 3 bases from V and 4 bases from J, with 7 bases in between. The CDR3 is 12 residues long. CDR1 and CDR2 (germline): MDHEN, SYDVKM.

V gene TRBV9 combines with J gene TRBJ1-3; D call uncertain. V gave up 5 bases and J gave up 0 bases, with 9 bases separating them. This CDR3 has 14 amino acids. The germline CDR1 and CDR2 sequences are SGDLS and YYNGEE. The CDR3 region is CASRNISSGNTIYF. The CDR3 region has the DNA TGTGCCAGCAGAAATATCTCCTCTGGAAACACCATATATTTT.

This clonotype was picked up many times. This rearrangement joins TRBV15 to TRBJ1-2, with no clear D. The CDR3 sequence is 11 residues long. Germline CDR1 and CDR2: LNHNV and YYDKDF (reference sequence). V gave up 0 bases and J gave up 8 bases, with 4 bases separating them. The CDR3 reads CATSREGGYTF. CDR3 bases: TGTGCCACCAGCAGAGAGGGGGGCTACACCTTC.

Many counts were recorded for this clonotype. This sequence joins TRBV7-8 and TRBJ1-2; D call uncertain. This CDR3 comprises 15 residues. The germline gives CDR1 SGHVS, CDR2 FQNEAQ. Trimming removed 1 base at V and 2 bases at J, with 11 bases between. CDR3 amino acids: CASSLGRFGNYGYTF. The DNA of the CDR3 is TGTGCCAGCAGCTTAGGCAGGTTCGGAAACTATGGCTACACCTTC.